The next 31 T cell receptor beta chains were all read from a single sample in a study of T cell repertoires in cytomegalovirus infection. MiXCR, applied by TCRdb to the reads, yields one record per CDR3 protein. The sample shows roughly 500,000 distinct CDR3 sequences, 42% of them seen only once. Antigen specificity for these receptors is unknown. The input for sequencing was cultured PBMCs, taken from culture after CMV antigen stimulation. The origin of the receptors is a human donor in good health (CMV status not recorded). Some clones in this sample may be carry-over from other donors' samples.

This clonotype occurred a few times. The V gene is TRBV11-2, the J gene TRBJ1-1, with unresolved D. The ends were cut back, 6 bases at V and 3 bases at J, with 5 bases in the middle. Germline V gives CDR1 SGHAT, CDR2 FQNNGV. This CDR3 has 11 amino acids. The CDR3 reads CASSEYTEAFF. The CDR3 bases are TGTGCCAGCAGTGAGTACACTGAAGCTTTCTTT.

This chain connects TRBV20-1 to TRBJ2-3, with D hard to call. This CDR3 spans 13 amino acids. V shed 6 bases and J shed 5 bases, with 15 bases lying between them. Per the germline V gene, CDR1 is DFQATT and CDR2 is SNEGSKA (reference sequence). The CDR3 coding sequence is TGCAGTGCAGCCCTGCCGGGTTTAGATACGCAGTATTTT. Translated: CSAALPGLDTQYF.

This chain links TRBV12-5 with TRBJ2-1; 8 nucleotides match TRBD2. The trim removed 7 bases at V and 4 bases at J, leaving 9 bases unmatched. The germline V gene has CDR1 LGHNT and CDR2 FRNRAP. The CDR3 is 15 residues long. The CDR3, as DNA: TGTGCTAGTGCCCCGAGGCGGGAGGCATACAATGAGCAGTTCTTC. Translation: CASAPRREAYNEQFF.

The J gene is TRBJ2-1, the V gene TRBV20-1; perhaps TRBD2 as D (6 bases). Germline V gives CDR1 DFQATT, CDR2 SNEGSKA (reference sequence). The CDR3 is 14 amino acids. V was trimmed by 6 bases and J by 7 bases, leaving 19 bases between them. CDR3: CSAGEAMGWNEQFF. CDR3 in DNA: TGCAGTGCGGGGGAGGCGATGGGCTGGAATGAGCAGTTCTTC.

In DNA, the CDR3 is TGTGCCAGCAGCTTAGCGCTGTTCGTCTCCTATAATTCACCCCTCCACTTT. It translates to CASSLALFVSYNSPLHF. The chain links TRBV7-8 to TRBJ1-6; unclear D gene. Germline-derived CDR1 and CDR2 are SGHVS and FQNEAQ. V lost 0 bases, J lost 0 bases, and 9 bases lay in between. This CDR3 spans 17 amino acids.

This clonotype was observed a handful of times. This chain's CDR3 is CASQATSTDTQYF. DNA for the CDR3: TGTGCCAGCCAGGCGACTAGCACAGATACGCAGTATTTT. The chain joins TRBV12-3 or TRBV12-4 to TRBJ2-3; D unresolved. Trimming took off 8 bases at V and 0 bases at J, with 9 bases between the two ends. The CDR3 extends over 13 amino acids.

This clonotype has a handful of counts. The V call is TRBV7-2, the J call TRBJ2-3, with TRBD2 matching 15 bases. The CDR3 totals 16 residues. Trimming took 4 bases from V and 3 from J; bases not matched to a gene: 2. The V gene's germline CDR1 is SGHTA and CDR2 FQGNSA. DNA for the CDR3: TGTGCCAGCAGCTGGACTAGCGGGGGGGCAACAGATACGCAGTATTTT. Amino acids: CASSWTSGGATDTQYF.

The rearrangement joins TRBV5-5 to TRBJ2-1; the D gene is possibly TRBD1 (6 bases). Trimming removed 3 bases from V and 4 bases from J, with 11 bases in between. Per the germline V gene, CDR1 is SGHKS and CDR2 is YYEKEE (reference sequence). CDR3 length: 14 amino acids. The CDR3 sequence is CASSSRDTYNEQFF. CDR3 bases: TGTGCCAGCAGCTCCCGGGACACATACAATGAGCAGTTCTTC.

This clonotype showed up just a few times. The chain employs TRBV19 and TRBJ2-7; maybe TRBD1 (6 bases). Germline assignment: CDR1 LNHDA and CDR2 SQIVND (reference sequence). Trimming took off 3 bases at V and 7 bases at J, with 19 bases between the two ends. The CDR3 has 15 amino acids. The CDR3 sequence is CASSIHPQGLGEQYF. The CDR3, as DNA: TGTGCCAGTAGTATTCACCCGCAGGGGCTTGGGGAGCAGTACTTC.

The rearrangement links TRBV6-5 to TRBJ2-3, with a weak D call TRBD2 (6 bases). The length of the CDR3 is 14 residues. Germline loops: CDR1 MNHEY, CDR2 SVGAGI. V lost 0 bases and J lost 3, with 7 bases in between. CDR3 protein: CASSYSAGTDTQYF. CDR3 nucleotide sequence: TGTGCCAGCAGTTACTCGGCGGGAACAGATACGCAGTATTTT.

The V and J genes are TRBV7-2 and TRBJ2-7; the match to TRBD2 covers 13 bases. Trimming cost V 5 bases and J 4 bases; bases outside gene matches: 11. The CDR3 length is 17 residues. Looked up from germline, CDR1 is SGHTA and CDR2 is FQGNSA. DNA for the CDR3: TGTGCCAGCAGCCCTAGACTAGCGGGGGGAGCCCCTTACGAGCAGTACTTC. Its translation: CASSPRLAGGAPYEQYF.

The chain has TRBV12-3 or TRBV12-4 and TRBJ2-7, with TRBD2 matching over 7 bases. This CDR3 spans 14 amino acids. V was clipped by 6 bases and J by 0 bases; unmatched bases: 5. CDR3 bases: TGTGCCAGCAGCCGATCTAGCGGCTCCTACGAGCAGTACTTC. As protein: CASSRSSGSYEQYF.

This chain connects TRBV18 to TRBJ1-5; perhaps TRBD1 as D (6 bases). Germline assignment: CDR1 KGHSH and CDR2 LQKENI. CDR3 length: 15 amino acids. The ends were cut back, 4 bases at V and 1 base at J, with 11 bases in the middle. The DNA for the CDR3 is TGTGCCAGCTCACGAAATCAGGGGAGCAATCAGCCCCAGCATTTT. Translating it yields CASSRNQGSNQPQHF.

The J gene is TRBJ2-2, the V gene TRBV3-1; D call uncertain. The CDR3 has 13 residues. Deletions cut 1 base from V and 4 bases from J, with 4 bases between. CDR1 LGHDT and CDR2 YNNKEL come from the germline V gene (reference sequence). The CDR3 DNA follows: TGTGCCAGCAGCCAAGGTCGCACCGGGGAGCTGTTTTTT. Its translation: CASSQGRTGELFF.

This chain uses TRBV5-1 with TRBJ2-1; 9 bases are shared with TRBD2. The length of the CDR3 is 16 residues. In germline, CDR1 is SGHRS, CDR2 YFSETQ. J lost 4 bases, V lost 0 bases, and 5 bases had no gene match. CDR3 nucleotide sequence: TGCGCCAGCAGCTTGGGTACTAGCGGGCCATACAATGAGCAGTTCTTC. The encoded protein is CASSLGTSGPYNEQFF.

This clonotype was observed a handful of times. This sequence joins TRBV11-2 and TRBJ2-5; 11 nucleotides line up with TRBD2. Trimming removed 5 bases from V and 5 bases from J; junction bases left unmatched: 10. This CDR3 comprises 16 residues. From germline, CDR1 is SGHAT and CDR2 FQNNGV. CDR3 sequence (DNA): TGTGCCAGCAGCCCGCGACTAGCGGGGAGCGGGGAGACCCAGTACTTC. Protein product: CASSPRLAGSGETQYF.

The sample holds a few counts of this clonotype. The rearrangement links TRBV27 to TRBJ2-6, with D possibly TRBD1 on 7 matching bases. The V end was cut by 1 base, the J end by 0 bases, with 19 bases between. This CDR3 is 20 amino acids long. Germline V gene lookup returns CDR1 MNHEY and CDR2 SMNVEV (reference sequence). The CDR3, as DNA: TGTGCCAGCAGTTTATGGGGCAGGGGGGATTTCGGCTCTGGGGCCAACGTCCTGACTTTC. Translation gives CASSLWGRGDFGSGANVLTF.

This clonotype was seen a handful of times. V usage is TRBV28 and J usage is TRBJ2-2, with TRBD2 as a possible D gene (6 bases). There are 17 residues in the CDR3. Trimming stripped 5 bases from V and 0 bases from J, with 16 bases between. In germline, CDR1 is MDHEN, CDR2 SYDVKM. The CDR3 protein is CASSVVWRGPNTGELFF. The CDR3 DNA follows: TGTGCCAGCAGTGTTGTCTGGAGGGGCCCGAACACCGGGGAGCTGTTTTTT. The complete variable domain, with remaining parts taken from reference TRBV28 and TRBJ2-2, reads DVKVTQSSRYLVKRTGEKVFLECVQDMDHENMFWYRQDPGLGLRLIYFSYDVKMKEKGDIPEGYSVSREKKERFSLILESASTNQTSMYLCASSVVWRGPNTGELFFGEGSRLTVL.

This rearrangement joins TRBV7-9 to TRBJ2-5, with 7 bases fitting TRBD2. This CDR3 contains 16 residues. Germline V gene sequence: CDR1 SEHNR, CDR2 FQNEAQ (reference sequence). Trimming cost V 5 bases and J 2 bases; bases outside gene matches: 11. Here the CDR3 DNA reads TGTGCCAGCAGCAAGACTAGCTGGGTGGAACAAGAGACCCAGTACTTC. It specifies CASSKTSWVEQETQYF.

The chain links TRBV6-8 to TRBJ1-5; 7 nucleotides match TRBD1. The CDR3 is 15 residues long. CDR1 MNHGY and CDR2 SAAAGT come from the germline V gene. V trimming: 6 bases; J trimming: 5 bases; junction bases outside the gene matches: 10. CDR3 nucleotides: TGTGCCAGCAGGCCGACAGGGAGCGTTGATCAGCCCCAGCATTTT. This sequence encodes CASRPTGSVDQPQHF.

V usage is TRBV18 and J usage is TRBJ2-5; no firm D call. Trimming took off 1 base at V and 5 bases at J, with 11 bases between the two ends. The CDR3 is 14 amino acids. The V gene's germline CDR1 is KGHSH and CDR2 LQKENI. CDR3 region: CASSPLGFRETQYF. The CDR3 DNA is TGTGCCAGCTCACCACTAGGGTTTCGGGAGACCCAGTACTTC.

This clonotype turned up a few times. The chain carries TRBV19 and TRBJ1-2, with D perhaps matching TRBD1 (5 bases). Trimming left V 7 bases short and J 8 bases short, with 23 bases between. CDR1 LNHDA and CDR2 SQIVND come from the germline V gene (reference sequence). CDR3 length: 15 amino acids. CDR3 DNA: TGTGCCAGTACCTCATCCCGGGACCGGAGGGGAGGCTACACCTTC. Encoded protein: CASTSSRDRRGGYTF.

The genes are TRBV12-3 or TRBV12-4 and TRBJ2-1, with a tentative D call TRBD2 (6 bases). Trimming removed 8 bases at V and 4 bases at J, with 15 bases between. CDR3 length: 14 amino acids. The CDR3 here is CASGPGLVYNEQFF. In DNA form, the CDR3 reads TGTGCCAGCGGGCCGGGACTCGTATACAATGAGCAGTTCTTC.

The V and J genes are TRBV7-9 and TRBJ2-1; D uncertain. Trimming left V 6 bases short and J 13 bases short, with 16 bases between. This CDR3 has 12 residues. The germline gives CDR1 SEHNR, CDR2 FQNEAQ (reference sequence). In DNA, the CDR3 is TGTGCCAGCAGTCCAACCAGAGAAGCCCAGTTCTTC. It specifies CASSPTREAQFF.

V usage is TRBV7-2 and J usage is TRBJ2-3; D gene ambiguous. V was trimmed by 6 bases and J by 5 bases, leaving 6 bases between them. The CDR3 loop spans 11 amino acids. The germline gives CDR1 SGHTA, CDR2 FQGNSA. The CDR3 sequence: CASRAQDTQYF. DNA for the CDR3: TGTGCCAGCAGAGCCCAAGATACGCAGTATTTT.

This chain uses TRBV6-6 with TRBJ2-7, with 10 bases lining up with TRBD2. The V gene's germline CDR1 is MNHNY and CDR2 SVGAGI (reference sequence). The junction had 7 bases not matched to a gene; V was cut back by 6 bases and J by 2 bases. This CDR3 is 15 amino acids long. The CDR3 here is CASSRSGGETYEQYF. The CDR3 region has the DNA TGTGCCAGCAGCCGCAGCGGGGGGGAAACCTACGAGCAGTACTTC.

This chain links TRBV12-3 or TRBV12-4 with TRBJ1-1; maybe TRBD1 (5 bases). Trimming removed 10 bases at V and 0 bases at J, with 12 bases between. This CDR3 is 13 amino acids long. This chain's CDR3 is CATGGTMNTEAFF. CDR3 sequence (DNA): TGTGCCACCGGGGGAACGATGAACACTGAAGCTTTCTTT.

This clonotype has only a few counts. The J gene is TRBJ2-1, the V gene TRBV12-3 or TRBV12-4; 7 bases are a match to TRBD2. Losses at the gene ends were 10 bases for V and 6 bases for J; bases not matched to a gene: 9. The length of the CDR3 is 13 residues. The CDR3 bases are TGTGCCACAAGGGAGGGACTGCTCAATGAGCAGTTCTTC. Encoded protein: CATREGLLNEQFF.

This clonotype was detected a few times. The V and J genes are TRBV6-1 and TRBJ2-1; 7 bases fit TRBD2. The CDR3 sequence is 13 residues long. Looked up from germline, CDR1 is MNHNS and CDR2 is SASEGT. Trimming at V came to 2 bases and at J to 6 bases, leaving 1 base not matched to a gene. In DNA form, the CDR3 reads TGTGCCAGCAGTGAATCGGGGGGCAATGAGCAGTTCTTC. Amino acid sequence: CASSESGGNEQFF.

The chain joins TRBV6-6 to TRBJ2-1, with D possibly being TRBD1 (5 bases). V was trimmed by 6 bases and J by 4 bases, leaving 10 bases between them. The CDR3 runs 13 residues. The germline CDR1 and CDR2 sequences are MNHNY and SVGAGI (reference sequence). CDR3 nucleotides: TGTGCCAGCAGAGGGGATCTATACAATGAGCAGTTCTTC. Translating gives CASRGDLYNEQFF.

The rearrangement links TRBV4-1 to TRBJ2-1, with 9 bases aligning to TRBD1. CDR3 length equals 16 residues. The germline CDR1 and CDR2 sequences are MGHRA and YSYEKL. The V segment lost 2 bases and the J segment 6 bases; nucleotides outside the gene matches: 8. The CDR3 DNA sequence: TGCGCCAGCAGCCAACCAAGACAGGGGGGAATCAATGAGCAGTTCTTC. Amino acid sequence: CASSQPRQGGINEQFF.